Below are 18 T cell receptor beta chains sequenced from a single sample in a study of molecular identifiers for immune sequencing clone quantification. TCRdb processed the PCR reads anew with MiXCR; each CDR3 protein has one entry. The repertoire holds 15,000 to 20,000 distinct CDR3 sequences, with over 20% as singletons. The sample was naive CD8+ T cells from blood, with Jurkat cell RNA spiked in. The sample's subset: FACS-sorted CD8+CD4-CCR7+CD45RA+ naive T cells. The source of these receptors is a human donor in good health. Some libraries in this study had Jurkat cell RNA spiked in.

In the case of this clonotype: A junction boundary mismatches the germline segment, possibly from a read error. The chain couples TRBV5-1 to TRBJ1-5, with 8 bases matching TRBD1. CDR1 SGHRS and CDR2 YFSETQ come from the germline V gene. The CDR3 is 15 residues long. The CDR3 nucleotides are TGCGCCCGCAGCTTCTATCCAGGGGGCCATCAGCCCCAGCATTTT. This translates into CARSFYPGGHQPQHF.

Of note for this clonotype: One end of the junction varies from germline; a read error may be responsible. The J gene is TRBJ2-5, the V gene TRBV19; D remains ambiguous. This CDR3 region has 11 residues. Germline values: CDR1 LNHDA, CDR2 SQIVND (reference sequence). The CDR3 protein is CDSSMGETQYF. The DNA of the CDR3 is TGTGACAGTAGTATGGGGGAGACCCAGTACTTC.

This clonotype was detected many times. The chain couples TRBV25-1 to TRBJ2-7, with 9 bases fitting TRBD2. Per the germline V gene, CDR1 is MGHDK and CDR2 is SYGVNS. CDR3 size: 13 residues. The V segment lost 10 bases and the J segment 4 bases; nucleotides outside the gene matches: 8. The CDR3 loop is CATDLAGGYEQYF. The CDR3 region has the DNA TGTGCCACCGACCTCGCGGGAGGGTACGAGCAGTACTTC.

This clonotype is deemed medium-sized. The chain employs TRBV6-2 or TRBV6-3 and TRBJ2-7; D call uncertain. This CDR3 comprises 12 residues. The germline V gene encodes CDR1 MNHEY and CDR2 SVGEGT. Trimming removed 5 bases at V and 3 bases at J, with 8 bases between. CDR3 protein: CASSPVLYEQYF. The CDR3 DNA is TGTGCCAGCAGTCCGGTCCTCTACGAGCAGTACTTC.

In this sample, this clonotype turned up many times. J is TRBJ2-5 and V is TRBV4-2, with 7 bases identical to TRBD2. The CDR3 consists of 15 residues. The J segment lost 5 bases and the V segment lost 0 bases, leaving 6 bases of the junction unmatched. The V gene's germline CDR1 is LGHNA and CDR2 YNFKEQ. The CDR3 nucleotides read TGTGCCAGCAGCCAAGAGGTAGCGGGTGGGGAGACCCAGTACTTC. Translated, it gives CASSQEVAGGETQYF.

This clonotype was counted only a few times. A read error is possible here, since a much larger clone lies one base away. The V and J genes are TRBV27 and TRBJ1-6, with TRBD1 as a possible D gene (5 bases). Germline V gene lookup returns CDR1 MNHEY and CDR2 SMNVEV (reference sequence). The CDR3 has 14 residues. V was cut by 6 bases and J by 9 bases, with 15 bases left in between. The CDR3 DNA reads as TGTGCCAGCAGATCGGGGGATCACACTTCACCCCTCCACTTT. Its protein product is CASRSGDHTSPLHF.

In its sample, this clonotype was seen many times. The chain couples TRBV4-2 to TRBJ1-1; D call uncertain. CDR1 is LGHNA, CDR2 YNFKEQ, per germline. This CDR3 is built from 15 residues. Trimming shortened V by 0 bases and J by 1 base, and 9 bases separated the two germline ends. The CDR3 here is CASSQEDSWNTEAFF. The DNA for the CDR3 is TGTGCCAGCAGCCAAGAAGACTCCTGGAACACTGAAGCTTTCTTT.

Within the sample, this clonotype is medium-sized. The V and J genes are TRBV19 and TRBJ2-1; weak D call: TRBD1 (5 bases). V was shortened by 4 bases and J by 5 bases, with 12 bases between the two germline ends. This CDR3 is built from 14 residues. CDR1 and CDR2 (germline): LNHDA, SQIVND (reference sequence). CDR3: CASSRGYGHNEQFF. As DNA, the CDR3 is TGTGCCAGTAGTAGGGGCTACGGGCACAATGAGCAGTTCTTC.

This clonotype was seen a few times. The chain has TRBV7-9 and TRBJ2-5, with D possibly matching TRBD2 (5 bases). The CDR3 is 14 residues long. Trimming stripped 6 bases from V and 2 bases from J, with 13 bases between. Germline loops: CDR1 SEHNR, CDR2 FQNEAQ (reference sequence). This CDR3 is CASRLGLPQETQYF. The CDR3, as DNA: TGTGCCAGCAGACTTGGACTCCCGCAAGAGACCCAGTACTTC.

In this sample, this clonotype turned up a few times. The chain joins TRBV11-2 to TRBJ2-1; 10 positions agree with TRBD2. Losses at the gene ends were 1 base for V and 7 bases for J; bases not matched to a gene: 4. Germline V gene lookup returns CDR1 SGHAT and CDR2 FQNNGV. This CDR3 is built from 15 residues. The DNA of the CDR3 is TGTGCCAGCAGCTTAGGACTAGCGGGTTCAAATGAGCAGTTCTTC. As protein: CASSLGLAGSNEQFF. Filled out from reference TRBV11-2 and TRBJ2-1, the complete variable domain reads EAGVAQSPRYKIIEKRQSVAFWCNPISGHATLYWYQQILGQGPKLLIQFQNNGVVDDSQLPKDRFSAERLKGVDSTLKIQPAKLEDSAVYLCASSLGLAGSNEQFFGPGTRLTVL.

The V gene is TRBV7-6, the J gene TRBJ2-7; 7 positions match TRBD2. The V segment lost 5 bases and the J segment 1 base; nucleotides outside the gene matches: 5. The CDR3 extends over 14 amino acids. Germline loops: CDR1 SGHVS, CDR2 FNYEAQ. CDR3 region: CASSGGSGSYEQYF. In nucleotides, the CDR3 is TGTGCCAGCAGCGGCGGGAGTGGGTCCTACGAGCAGTACTTC.

About this clonotype: A read error may explain this, as a much larger clone is one base away. The chain recombines TRBV3-1 with TRBJ2-1; D remains ambiguous. This CDR3 region has 14 residues. The germline V gene encodes CDR1 LGHDT and CDR2 YNNKEL (reference sequence). The CDR3 loop is CVSSQDLGYNEQFF. The CDR3 nucleotides are TGTGTCAGCAGCCAAGACTTGGGGTACAATGAGCAGTTCTTC.

This clonotype was detected many times. This chain connects TRBV5-6 to TRBJ2-1; 8 bases map to TRBD1. CDR3 length: 16 amino acids. With 0 bases clipped from V and 1 base from J, the junction kept 3 bases outside the gene matches. Germline CDR1 reads SGHDT; CDR2 reads YYEEEE. CDR3 amino acids: CASSLATGGSYNEQFF. CDR3 DNA: TGTGCCAGCAGCTTGGCAACAGGGGGATCCTACAATGAGCAGTTCTTC.

For this clonotype: One base away lies a much larger clone, so this may be a sequencing read error. This rearrangement joins TRBV4-2 to TRBJ2-7; D call uncertain. The CDR3 is 15 residues long. Germline V lookup: CDR1 LGHNA, CDR2 YNFKEQ. V lost 0 bases and J lost 12, with 21 bases in between. The CDR3 region is CASSQDLGLGSSRYF. The CDR3 DNA reads TGTGCCAGCAGCCAAGATTTAGGTTTGGGGTCCTCGCGGTACTTC.

The rearrangement joins TRBV21-1 to TRBJ2-7; the tabulated D call, TRBD1, remains unverified against the DNA. TRBV21-1 is classified as a pseudogene. The CDR3 runs to 16 residues. As DNA, the CDR3 is TGTACCAGCAGCGGACGGACCGCCCAAGACTCCTACGAGCAGTACTTC. It encodes CTSSGRTAQDSYEQYF.

This clonotype was counted at least ten times. The V gene is TRBV11-2, the J gene TRBJ2-7; a possible D gene is TRBD1 (6 bases). The CDR3 loop spans 15 amino acids. Germline V gene data show CDR1 as SGHAT and CDR2 as FQNNGV. Trimming took off 4 bases at V and 3 bases at J, with 16 bases between the two ends. This CDR3 reads CASSSRRDKGYEQYF. Written as DNA, the CDR3 is TGTGCCAGCAGCTCACGCCGGGACAAAGGCTACGAGCAGTACTTC.

This clonotype was detected many times. The chain joins TRBV7-9 to TRBJ2-7; D perhaps matches TRBD1 (6 bases). Trimming stripped 5 bases from V and 3 bases from J, with 20 bases between. From germline, CDR1 is SEHNR and CDR2 FQNEAQ (reference sequence). The CDR3 covers 16 residues. CDR3 in DNA: TGTGCCAGCAGCGACGTATCCGGGACACAAGGCTACGAGCAGTACTTC. Translating gives CASSDVSGTQGYEQYF.

This clonotype was seen at least ten times. The rearrangement links TRBV10-3 to TRBJ2-3, with 14 positions matching TRBD2. Looked up from germline, CDR1 is ENHRY and CDR2 is SYGVKD. The CDR3 totals 17 residues. V lost 6 bases, J lost 4 bases, and 9 bases stayed unmatched. Written as DNA, the CDR3 is TGTGCCATCAGGGAGGGACTAGCGGGAGTAAGGCCAGATACGCAGTATTTT. Encoded protein: CAIREGLAGVRPDTQYF.